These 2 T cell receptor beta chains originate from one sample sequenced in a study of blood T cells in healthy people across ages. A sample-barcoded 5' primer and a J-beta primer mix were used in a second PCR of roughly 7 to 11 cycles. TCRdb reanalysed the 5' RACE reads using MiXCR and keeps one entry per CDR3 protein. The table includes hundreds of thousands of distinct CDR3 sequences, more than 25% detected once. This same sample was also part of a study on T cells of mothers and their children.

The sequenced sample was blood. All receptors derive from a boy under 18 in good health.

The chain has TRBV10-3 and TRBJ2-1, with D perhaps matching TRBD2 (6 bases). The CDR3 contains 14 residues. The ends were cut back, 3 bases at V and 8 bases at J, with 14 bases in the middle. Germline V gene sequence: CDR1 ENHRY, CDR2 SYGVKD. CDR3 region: CAISDRQGGDEQFF. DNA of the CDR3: TGTGCCATCAGTGACAGGCAGGGAGGCGATGAGCAGTTCTTC.

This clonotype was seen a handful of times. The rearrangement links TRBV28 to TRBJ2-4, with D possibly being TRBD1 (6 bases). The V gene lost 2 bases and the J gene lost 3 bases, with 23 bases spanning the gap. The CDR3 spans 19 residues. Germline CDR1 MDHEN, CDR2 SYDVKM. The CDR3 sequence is CASSLNWSKQGLDKNIQYF. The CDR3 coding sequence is TGTGCCAGCAGTTTAAACTGGAGCAAGCAGGGGTTGGACAAAAACATTCAGTACTTC. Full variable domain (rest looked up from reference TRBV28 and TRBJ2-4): DVKVTQSSRYLVKRTGEKVFLECVQDMDHENMFWYRQDPGLGLRLIYFSYDVKMKEKGDIPEGYSVSREKKERFSLILESASTNQTSMYLCASSLNWSKQGLDKNIQYFGAGTRLSVL.